A selection of T cell receptor beta chains follows, all from one sample in a study of beta chain features in type 1 diabetes. Some clones are missing from TCRdb's copy, which holds only in-frame ones; the method was immunoSEQ multiplex PCR. The sample contains roughly 150,000 clones, around 9% of which appear only once. The sample comprised central memory CD4+ T cells from blood. These receptors were taken from a woman aged 30 to 39 with type 1 diabetes. Both conserved end residues are part of each CDR3. A D gene is named only where the DNA matches it firmly. Clone size is shown for a subset of rows, as once, few, many or a class of expanded clone.

v_call	d_call	clone_size	j_call	cdr3_aa	cdr3_nt
TRBV19	NA	NA	TRBJ1-3	CASTGAGDTIYF	TGTGCCAGTACAGGGGCCGGAGACACCATATATTTT
TRBV7-9	NA	NA	TRBJ2-2	CASGPSRVNTGELFF	TGTGCCAGCGGCCCGTCGAGGGTGAACACCGGGGAGCTGTTTTTT
TRBV11-2	NA	NA	TRBJ2-7	CASSLVVQYF	TGTGCCAGCAGCTTAGTAGTGCAGTACTTC
TRBV7-6	NA	few	TRBJ2-2	CASSLARRNTGELFF	TGTGCCAGCAGCTTAGCGCGTCGGAACACCGGGGAGCTGTTTTTT
TRBV27	TRBD1	few	TRBJ1-5	CASSLRTGQSQPQHF	TGTGCCAGCAGTCTCCGGACAGGGCAGAGTCAGCCCCAGCATTTT
TRBV6-6	NA	few	TRBJ2-2	CASSSQSTGELFF	TGTGCCAGCAGTTCCCAGTCCACCGGGGAGCTGTTTTTT
TRBV9	NA	few	TRBJ2-3	CASTMGGDTTDTQYF	TGTGCCAGCACTATGGGGGGAGATACCACAGATACGCAGTATTTT
TRBV5-1	TRBD1	few	TRBJ2-7	CASSLTGDSAYEQYF	TGCGCCAGCAGCTTAACCGGGGACAGTGCCTACGAGCAGTACTTC
TRBV6-1	NA	NA	TRBJ2-3	CASSESGSTDTQYF	TGTGCCAGCAGTGAAAGCGGGAGCACAGATACGCAGTATTTT
TRBV30	NA	few	TRBJ1-1	CAWSGRVGNTEAFF	TGTGCCTGGAGTGGCAGGGTAGGGAACACTGAAGCTTTCTTT
TRBV30	TRBD1	NA	TRBJ1-2	CAWLQQGDYTF	TGTGCCTGGCTACAGCAGGGGGACTACACCTTC
TRBV30	TRBD1	few	TRBJ1-1	CAWSVKGAGKAFF	TGTGCCTGGAGTGTGAAGGGGGCAGGTAAGGCTTTCTTT
TRBV7-9	TRBD1	NA	TRBJ1-1	CASSKRKGQVYTEAFF	TGTGCCAGCAGCAAACGAAAGGGACAGGTCTACACTGAAGCTTTCTTT
TRBV19	NA	NA	TRBJ1-1	CASSRTVNTEAFF	TGTGCCAGTAGTAGGACAGTAAACACTGAAGCTTTCTTT
TRBV19	NA	many	TRBJ2-2	CASSTTGTGVPGELFF	TGTGCCAGTAGTACCACCGGGACGGGGGTTCCCGGGGAGCTGTTTTTT
TRBV2	NA	NA	TRBJ2-5	CATSWGGGRGQETQYF	TGTGCCACCTCCTGGGGCGGGGGAAGGGGGCAAGAGACCCAGTACTTC
TRBV6-6	TRBD1	few	TRBJ2-4	CASSIDRENIQYF	TGTGCCAGCAGTATTGACAGGGAGAACATTCAGTACTTC
TRBV29-1	TRBD2	NA	TRBJ2-5	CSVPPGLASSRYQETQYF	TGCAGCGTTCCACCGGGACTAGCGTCCTCTCGGTACCAAGAGACCCAGTACTTC